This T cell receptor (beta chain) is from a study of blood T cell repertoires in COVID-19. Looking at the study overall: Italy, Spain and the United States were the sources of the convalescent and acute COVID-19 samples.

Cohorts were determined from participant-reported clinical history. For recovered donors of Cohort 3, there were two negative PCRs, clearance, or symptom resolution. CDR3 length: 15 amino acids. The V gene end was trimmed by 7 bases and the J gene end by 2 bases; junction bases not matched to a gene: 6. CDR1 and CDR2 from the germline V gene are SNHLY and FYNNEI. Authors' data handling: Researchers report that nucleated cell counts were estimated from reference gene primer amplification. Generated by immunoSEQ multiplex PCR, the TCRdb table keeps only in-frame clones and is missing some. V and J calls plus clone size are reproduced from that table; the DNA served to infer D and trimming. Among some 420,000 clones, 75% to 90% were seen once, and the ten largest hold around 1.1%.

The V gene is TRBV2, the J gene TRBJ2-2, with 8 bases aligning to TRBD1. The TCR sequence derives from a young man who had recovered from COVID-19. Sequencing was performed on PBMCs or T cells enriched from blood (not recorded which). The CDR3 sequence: CASTGQGRNTGELFF. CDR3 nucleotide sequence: TGTGCCAGCACAGGACAGGGACGAAACACCGGGGAGCTGTTTTTT.